A selection of T cell receptor beta chains follows, all from one sample in a study of T cells in Graves' hyperthyroidism and ophthalmopathy. A single record per CDR3 protein comes from TCRdb applying MiXCR to the multiplex PCR reads. The table lists hundreds of thousands of distinct CDR3 sequences, roughly 13% of them singletons. The specimen was blood. The receptors derive from a woman aged 30 to 39 with Graves' hyperthyroidism. Each CDR3 is given without its conserved first and last residue. Clone size is not always given. Where it is, it says once, few, many or a class for expanded clones.

cdr3_aa	v_call	clone_size	j_call
ASSNRDRAPYEQY	TRBV7-8	few	TRBJ2-7
ASSFGQGAEETQY	TRBV4-2	few	TRBJ2-5
ASSSTLEQY	TRBV28	many	TRBJ2-7
ASSKSPAGVGEQY	TRBV6-2/TRBV6-3	many	TRBJ2-7
ASSISGELF	TRBV7-3	few	TRBJ2-2
ASSFSEENYGYT	TRBV12-3/TRBV12-4	many	TRBJ1-2
ASISKSNQPQH	TRBV19	few	TRBJ1-5
ASYSWGKGALSGANVLT	TRBV12-3/TRBV12-4	NA	TRBJ2-6
ASSTSWDYGYT	TRBV19	NA	TRBJ1-2
ASSPRLAAGNEQF	TRBV3-1	many	TRBJ2-1
ASSFESSTDTQY	TRBV7-6	many	TRBJ2-3
ASSRLDYQETQY	TRBV28	NA	TRBJ2-5
SATDVPAAEQF	TRBV20-1	few	TRBJ2-1
ASSEEEGWYEQY	TRBV2	many	TRBJ2-7
ASSPDRAHLELF	TRBV7-9	NA	TRBJ1-4
ASTSGPAGVFNTDTQY	TRBV2	NA	TRBJ2-3
ASNQGGVRQPQH	TRBV7-2	many	TRBJ1-5
ASSLDLSGNQPQH	TRBV11-2	NA	TRBJ1-5
ASSGGEDYGYT	TRBV18	NA	TRBJ1-2
ASSSEGLAGGAGELF	TRBV28	many	TRBJ2-2
ASSFGTGVGNQPQH	TRBV5-5	NA	TRBJ1-5
SASKGGNQPQH	TRBV20-1	many	TRBJ1-5
ASSSTGGDTYEQY	TRBV7-9	NA	TRBJ2-7
ASSQEEPGQTSGNTIY	TRBV4-2	NA	TRBJ1-3
ASSYWTYEQY	TRBV6-5	few	TRBJ2-7
ASSPGGTVGYNEQF	TRBV4-2	NA	TRBJ2-1
SASRGLAKNIQY	TRBV20-1	NA	TRBJ2-4
ASSPGPSENNEQF	TRBV9	NA	TRBJ2-1
SARVTSGRETQY	TRBV20-1	few	TRBJ2-5
SASVNGTSSYEQY	TRBV20-1	NA	TRBJ2-7
AWSRGGVYEQY	TRBV30	NA	TRBJ2-7
SVEEENYEQY	TRBV29-1	NA	TRBJ2-7
ASSATGDPGELF	TRBV13	NA	TRBJ2-2
ASSEPGLANEQF	TRBV12-3/TRBV12-4	many	TRBJ2-1
ASSIRGDTGELF	TRBV19	many	TRBJ2-2
ASSSTGQETQY	TRBV5-1	NA	TRBJ2-5
ASIISGRSGELF	TRBV19	NA	TRBJ2-2
ASSDPAGTGGYEQY	TRBV2	once	TRBJ2-7
SAREFTGAYNEQF	TRBV20-1	many	TRBJ2-1
ASSPSRTITRNEQF	TRBV7-9	few	TRBJ2-1
ASSKQGGTEAF	TRBV3-1	NA	TRBJ1-1
ASSLRHPYEQY	TRBV7-3	NA	TRBJ2-7
ASSFGGLVEKLF	TRBV2	many	TRBJ1-4
ASEGDSYEQY	TRBV7-8	NA	TRBJ2-7